The present T cell receptor beta chain was sequenced within a study of glioma-infiltrating T cells. The overall study: Low-grade gliomas were grade II; glioblastomas were grade IV at initial diagnosis.

Germline V gives CDR1 LNHDA, CDR2 SQIVND (reference sequence). This CDR3 is 16 amino acids long. Findings and limits, study-wide: Tissue-blood divergence was below expectation in non-neoplastic patients, above in gliomas. A blood CDR3 motif signature was depleted in highly divergent patients.

The iRepertoire nested amplicon-rescue multiplex PCR amplified TCR alpha and beta CDR3s from RNA. TCRdb passed the multiplex PCR reads through MiXCR, listing each CDR3 protein once. The sample has about 400,000 distinct CDR3 sequences; 41% are singletons. With respect to this clonotype: Its antigen is as yet unknown. A junction end diverges from the germline sequence, so it may reflect a read error.

Sequenced: glioma tissue, nonneoplastic brain tissue, or PBMCs (not recorded which). The chain uses TRBV19 and TRBJ2-3, with D perhaps TRBD1 (6 bases). This receptor was taken from a human donor with low-grade glioma or glioblastoma, undergoing nonglioma brain surgery, or in good health (not recorded which). The CDR3: CASKPRTARSTDTKYF. The CDR3 DNA follows: TGTGCCAGTAAACCCCGGACAGCCCGAAGCACAGATACGAAGTATTTT.